These 3 T cell receptor beta chains share one sample of origin, sequenced in a study of blood T cells in healthy people across ages. Combining a sample-barcoded 5' primer with a J-beta primer mix, a second PCR ran for about 6 to 11 cycles. TCRdb independently ran MiXCR on the 5' RACE reads; one entry per CDR3 protein. This repertoire shows about 1.8 million distinct CDR3 sequences, 49% found once; its top ten account for approximately 2.1%. Sequencing input: blood. The receptors were sampled from a woman in her thirties or forties in good health.

This clonotype was seen more than once but under ten times. This sequence joins TRBV7-2 and TRBJ2-1; D is ambiguous. CDR3 length equals 15 residues. The germline gives CDR1 SGHTA, CDR2 FQGNSA. Trimming cost V 3 bases and J 1 base, with 10 bases left between them. The CDR3: CASSLAIGSYNEQFF. DNA of the CDR3: TGTGCCAGCAGCTTGGCCATAGGATCCTACAATGAGCAGTTCTTC.

V and J are TRBV28 and TRBJ1-4; unclear D gene. Germline CDR1 is MDHEN and CDR2 is SYDVKM. V was pared by 5 bases and J by 11 bases, with 9 bases between. The CDR3 loop spans 11 amino acids. CDR3 DNA: TGTGCCAGCAGTGGCCTTACTAAACTGTTTTTT. Amino acid sequence: CASSGLTKLFF.

The V and J genes are TRBV9 and TRBJ2-4; TRBD1 aligns across 7 bases. The end of the DNA aligns better with TRBJ2-5, so the J call may be wrong. CDR1 and CDR2 (germline): SGDLS, YYNGEE. The CDR3 length is 16 residues. The CDR3 nucleotides read TGTGCCAGCAGCCCAGGTTTGGGACAGCCAGAAGAGACCCAGTACTTC. This translates into CASSPGLGQPEETQYF.